The present entry profiles one T cell receptor beta chain with its context. Its antigen is not known. TCRdb recomputed calls from the reads with MiXCR, one row per CDR3 protein. The sample consists of about 700,000 distinct CDR3 sequences, 30% to 35% of them appearing once. This specimen belongs to a study of T cell repertoires in cytomegalovirus infection. Study-wide background: It was the public TCR beta signatures that indicated both CMV infection and matching HLA type.

V gave up 2 bases and J gave up 14 bases; unmatched junction bases: 10. The germline CDR1 and CDR2 sequences are SGHTA and FQGNSA. The CDR3 totals 14 residues. The receptor was derived from a human donor in good health (CMV status not recorded). Some clones in this sample may be carry-over from other donors' samples. The chain joins TRBV7-2 to TRBJ2-1; 9 positions match TRBD2. The material was cultured PBMCs, obtained from culture after CMV antigen stimulation. CDR3 DNA: TGTGCCAGCAGCTTAACTTGGCGGGGGGGCCTAGAGTTCTTC. This encodes CASSLTWRGGLEFF.